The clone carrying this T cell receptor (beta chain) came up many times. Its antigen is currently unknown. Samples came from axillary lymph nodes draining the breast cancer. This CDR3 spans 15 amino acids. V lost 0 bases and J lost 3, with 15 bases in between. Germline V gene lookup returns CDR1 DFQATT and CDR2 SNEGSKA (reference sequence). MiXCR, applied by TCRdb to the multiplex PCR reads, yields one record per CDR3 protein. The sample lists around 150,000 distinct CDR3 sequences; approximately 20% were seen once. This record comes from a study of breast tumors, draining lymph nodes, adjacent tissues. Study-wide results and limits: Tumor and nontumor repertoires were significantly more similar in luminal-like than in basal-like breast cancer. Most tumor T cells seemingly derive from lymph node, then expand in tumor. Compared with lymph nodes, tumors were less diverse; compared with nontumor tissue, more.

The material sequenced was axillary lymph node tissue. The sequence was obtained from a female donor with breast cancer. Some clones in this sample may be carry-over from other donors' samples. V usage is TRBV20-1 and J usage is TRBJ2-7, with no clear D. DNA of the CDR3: TGCAGTGCTAGAGACCCGGACCCAGAGGACTACGAGCAGTACTTC. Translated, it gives CSARDPDPEDYEQYF.